The table lists the clone carrying this T cell receptor beta chain with many counts. Its antigen is unknown. This entry is derived from a study of response to subunit inactivated influenza vaccine. Study findings and constraints: There was a suggestion from the authors that each seasonal influenza vaccination recruits few new T cells.

MiXCR, applied by TCRdb to the RT-PCR reads, yields one record per CDR3 protein. The sample has roughly 520,000 distinct CDR3 sequences; 25% are singletons. This receptor was taken from a man in his fifties or sixties who received an inactivated influenza vaccine. This material consisted of CD4+ T cells sorted from PBMCs, taken 5 days after vaccination.

This CDR3 reads CASSLNHGGAETQYF. CDR3 DNA: TGTGCCAGCAGCTTAAACCACGGGGGCGCGGAGACCCAGTACTTC. The gene calls are TRBV11-2 and TRBJ2-5; D possibly matches TRBD1 or TRBD2 (6 bases each). Germline V lookup: CDR1 SGHAT, CDR2 FQNNGV. Trimming shortened V by 2 bases and J by 5 bases, and 15 bases separated the two germline ends. This CDR3 spans 15 amino acids.